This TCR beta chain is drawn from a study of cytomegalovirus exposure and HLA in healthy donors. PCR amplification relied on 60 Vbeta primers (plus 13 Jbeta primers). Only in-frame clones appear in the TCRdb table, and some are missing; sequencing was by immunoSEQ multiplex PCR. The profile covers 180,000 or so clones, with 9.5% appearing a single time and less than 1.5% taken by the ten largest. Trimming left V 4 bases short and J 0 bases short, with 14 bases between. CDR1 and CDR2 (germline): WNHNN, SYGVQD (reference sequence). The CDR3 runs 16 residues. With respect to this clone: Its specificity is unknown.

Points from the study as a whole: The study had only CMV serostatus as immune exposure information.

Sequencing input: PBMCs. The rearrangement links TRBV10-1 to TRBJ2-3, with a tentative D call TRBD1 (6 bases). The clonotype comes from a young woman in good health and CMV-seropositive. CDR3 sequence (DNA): TGCGCCAGCAGTGGTCGGACAGCGTCTAGCACAGATACGCAGTATTTT. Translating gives CASSGRTASSTDTQYF.